The entry below describes one TCR beta chain. This sample is drawn from a study of blood T cell repertoires in COVID-19. The authors' processing: Amplification of reference gene primers provided the estimated nucleated cell counts. The assay was immunoSEQ multiplex PCR, and TCRdb's table has in-frame clones only and misses some. V and J calls and clone size are copied from that table; D and trimming were computed from the DNA. The profile shows about 68,000 clones, around 87% of them singletons. Germline loops: CDR1 SNHLY, CDR2 FYNNEI. This CDR3 contains 17 residues. The J segment lost 3 bases and the V segment lost 8 bases, leaving 13 bases of the junction unmatched.

The chain couples TRBV2 to TRBJ1-5; 10 positions match TRBD1. Material: peripheral blood. The TCR comes from a man between 45 and 60 years old with acute or convalescent COVID-19. CDR3 bases: TGTGCCAGCGGTGTACACTGGGACAGGGGAGACAATCAGCCCCAGCATTTT. Translating gives CASGVHWDRGDNQPQHF.